This TCR beta chain stems from a study of blood T cell repertoires in COVID-19. Background on the study: The United States, Italy and Spain were the sources of the acute and convalescent COVID-19 samples. PBMCs, B-cell-depleted T cells, or T cells were the source of the cDNA or gDNA that made up the material.

Using immunoSEQ multiplex PCR, the repertoire was profiled, and TCRdb retains in-frame clones only, with some absent. The sample yields 80,000 to 100,000 clones, around nine tenths seen once. The V gene's germline CDR1 is MGHRA and CDR2 YSYEKL. CDR3 length: 17 amino acids. The V and J ends lost 2 bases and 4 bases, in that order; junction bases with no gene match: 14. Sequenced sample: peripheral blood. V and J are TRBV4-1 and TRBJ2-7; 7 nucleotides align to TRBD1. The clonotype was recovered from a man in his fifties or sixties with acute or convalescent COVID-19. For the CDR3, the DNA is TGCGCCAGCAGCCAACTTGGGCCCCGGACAGGAGCGTACGAGCAGTACTTC. Translation: CASSQLGPRTGAYEQYF.